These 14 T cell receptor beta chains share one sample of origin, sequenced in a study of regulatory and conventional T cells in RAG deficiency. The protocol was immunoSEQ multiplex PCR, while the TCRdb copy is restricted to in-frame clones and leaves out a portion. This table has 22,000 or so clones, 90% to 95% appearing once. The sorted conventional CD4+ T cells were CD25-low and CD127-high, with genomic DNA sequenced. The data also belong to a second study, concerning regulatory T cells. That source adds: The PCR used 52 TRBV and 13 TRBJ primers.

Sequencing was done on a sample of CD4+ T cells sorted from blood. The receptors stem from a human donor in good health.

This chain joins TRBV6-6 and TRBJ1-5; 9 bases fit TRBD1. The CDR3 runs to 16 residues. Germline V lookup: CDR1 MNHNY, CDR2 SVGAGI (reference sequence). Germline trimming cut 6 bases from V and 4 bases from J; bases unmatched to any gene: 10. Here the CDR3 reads CASRAGGQGGNQPQHF. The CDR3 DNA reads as TGTGCCAGCAGAGCAGGGGGACAGGGAGGAAATCAGCCCCAGCATTTT.

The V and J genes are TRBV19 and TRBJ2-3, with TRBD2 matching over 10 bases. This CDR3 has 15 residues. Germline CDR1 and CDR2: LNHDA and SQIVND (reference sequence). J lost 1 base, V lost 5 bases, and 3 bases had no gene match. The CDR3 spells CASSVGTSGTDTQYF. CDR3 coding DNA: TGTGCCAGTAGTGTCGGGACTAGCGGCACAGATACGCAGTATTTT.

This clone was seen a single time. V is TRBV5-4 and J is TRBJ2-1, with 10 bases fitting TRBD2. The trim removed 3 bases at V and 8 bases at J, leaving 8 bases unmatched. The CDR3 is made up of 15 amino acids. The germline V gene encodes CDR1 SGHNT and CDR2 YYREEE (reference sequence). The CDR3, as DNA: TGTGCCAGCAGCTCGCGGACTAGCGGAGCCGATGAGCAGTTCTTC. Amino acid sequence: CASSSRTSGADEQFF.

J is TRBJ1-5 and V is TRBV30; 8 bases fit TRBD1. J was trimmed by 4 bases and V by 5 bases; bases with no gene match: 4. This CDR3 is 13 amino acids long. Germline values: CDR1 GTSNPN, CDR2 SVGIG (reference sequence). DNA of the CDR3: TGTGCCTGGGGACAGGGTGGGAATCAGCCCCAGCATTTT. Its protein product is CAWGQGGNQPQHF.

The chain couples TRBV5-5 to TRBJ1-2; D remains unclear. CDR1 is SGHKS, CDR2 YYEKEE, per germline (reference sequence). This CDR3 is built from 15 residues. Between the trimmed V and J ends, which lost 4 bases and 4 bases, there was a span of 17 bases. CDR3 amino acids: CASSVSEGWSYGYTF. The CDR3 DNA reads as TGTGCCAGCAGCGTCTCGGAGGGCTGGAGCTATGGCTACACCTTC.

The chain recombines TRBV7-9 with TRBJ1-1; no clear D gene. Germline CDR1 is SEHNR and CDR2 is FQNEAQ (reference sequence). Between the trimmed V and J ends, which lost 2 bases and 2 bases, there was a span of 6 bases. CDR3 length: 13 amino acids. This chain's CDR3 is CASSLNTNTEAFF. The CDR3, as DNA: TGTGCCAGCAGCTTAAACACCAACACTGAAGCTTTCTTT.

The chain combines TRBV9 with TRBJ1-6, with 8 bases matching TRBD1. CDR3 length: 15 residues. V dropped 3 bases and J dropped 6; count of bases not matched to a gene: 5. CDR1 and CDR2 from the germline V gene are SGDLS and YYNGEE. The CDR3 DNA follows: TGTGCCAGCAGCGCGGACAGGGACTCTAATTCACCCCTCCACTTT. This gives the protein CASSADRDSNSPLHF.

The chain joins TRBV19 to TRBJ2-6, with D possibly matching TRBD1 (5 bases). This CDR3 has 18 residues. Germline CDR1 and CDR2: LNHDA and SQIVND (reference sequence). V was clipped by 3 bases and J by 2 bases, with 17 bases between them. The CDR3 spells CASSIFSAGIPGANVLTF. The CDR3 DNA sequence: TGTGCCAGTAGTATTTTTTCGGCAGGGATCCCTGGGGCCAACGTCCTGACTTTC.

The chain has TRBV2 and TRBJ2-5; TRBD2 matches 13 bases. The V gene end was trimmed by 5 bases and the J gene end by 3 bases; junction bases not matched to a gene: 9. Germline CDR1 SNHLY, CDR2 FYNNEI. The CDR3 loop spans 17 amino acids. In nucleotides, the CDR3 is TGTGCCAGCAGTCCGCTCCCCGGGACTAGCGGGAAAGAGACCCAGTACTTC. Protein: CASSPLPGTSGKETQYF.

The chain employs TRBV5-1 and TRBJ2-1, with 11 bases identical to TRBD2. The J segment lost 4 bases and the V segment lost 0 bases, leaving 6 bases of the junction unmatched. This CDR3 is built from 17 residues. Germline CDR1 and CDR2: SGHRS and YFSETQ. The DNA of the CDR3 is TGCGCCAGCAGCTTGGGTGCCCTAGCGGGGGGTTACAATGAGCAGTTCTTC. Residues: CASSLGALAGGYNEQFF.

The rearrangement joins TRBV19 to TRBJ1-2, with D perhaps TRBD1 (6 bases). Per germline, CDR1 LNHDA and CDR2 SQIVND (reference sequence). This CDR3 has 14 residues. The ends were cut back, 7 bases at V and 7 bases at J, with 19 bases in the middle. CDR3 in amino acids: CASNPLGGRGGYTF. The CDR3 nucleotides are TGTGCCAGTAACCCTTTGGGGGGCAGAGGTGGCTACACCTTC. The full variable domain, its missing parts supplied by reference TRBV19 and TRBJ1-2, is DGGITQSPKYLFRKEGQNVTLSCEQNLNHDAMYWYRQDPGQGLRLIYYSQIVNDFQKGDIAEGYSVSREKKESFPLTVTSAQKNPTAFYLCASNPLGGRGGYTFGSGTRLTVV.

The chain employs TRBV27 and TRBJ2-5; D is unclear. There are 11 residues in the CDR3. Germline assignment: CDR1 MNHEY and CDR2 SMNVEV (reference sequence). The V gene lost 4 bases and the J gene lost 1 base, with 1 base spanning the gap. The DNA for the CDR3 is TGTGCCAGCAGTTCCCAAGAGACCCAGTACTTC. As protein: CASSSQETQYF.

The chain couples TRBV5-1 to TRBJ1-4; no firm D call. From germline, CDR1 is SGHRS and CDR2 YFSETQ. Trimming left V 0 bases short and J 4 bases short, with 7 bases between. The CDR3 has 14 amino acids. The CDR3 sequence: CASSLGGVNEKLFF. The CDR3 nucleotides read TGCGCCAGCAGCTTGGGGGGAGTTAATGAAAAACTGTTTTTT.

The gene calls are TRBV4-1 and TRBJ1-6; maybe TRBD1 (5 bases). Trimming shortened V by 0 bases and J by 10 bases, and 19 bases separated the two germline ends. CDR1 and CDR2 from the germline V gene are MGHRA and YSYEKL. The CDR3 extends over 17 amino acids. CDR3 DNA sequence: TGCGCCAGCAGCCAAGATCTCTCGGGGCATAGAGGGTCACCCCTCCACTTT. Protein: CASSQDLSGHRGSPLHF.